Shown below are 29 T cell receptor beta chains from a single sample sequenced in a study of T cell clonality in common variable immunodeficiency. Generated by immunoSEQ multiplex PCR, the TCRdb table keeps only in-frame clones and is missing some. This repertoire holds about 52,000 clones, and none appear only once. Material for sequencing was peripheral blood mononuclear cells. The receptors derive from a person aged 18-69 years in good health.

In this sample, this clone turned up many times. The observed sequence ends 3 residues before the CDR3 terminus, with the missing tail filled in from the germline J gene. This rearrangement joins TRBV6-4 to TRBJ2-3; D remains unclear. The CDR3 length is 13 residues. From germline, CDR1 is MRHNA and CDR2 SNTAGT. V lost 2 bases, J lost 4 bases, and 7 bases lay in between. The chain's CDR3 is CASSDQESDTQYF. The part of the CDR3 DNA that was read is TGTGCCAGCAGTGACCAGGAATCAGATACG.

This clone was found many times. The read comes to an end 3 residues before the CDR3 does, leaving the germline J gene to fill in the end. The chain recombines TRBV29-1 with TRBJ1-2, with D perhaps TRBD1 (6 bases). The CDR3 has 13 amino acids. From germline, CDR1 is SQVTM and CDR2 ANQGSEA. Trimming shortened V by 7 bases and J by 7 bases, and 19 bases separated the two germline ends. CDR3 protein: CSAHRVVNPGYTF. The sequenced part of the CDR3 DNA is TGCAGCGCCCACAGGGTGGTTAATCCTGGC.

In its sample, this clone was seen a few times. Read sequence stops 3 residues before the CDR3 end, and the germline J gene provides the missing end. The chain employs TRBV7-8 and TRBJ2-7; D unclear. Trimming stripped 5 bases from V and 0 bases from J, with 14 bases between. This CDR3 spans 15 amino acids. The germline gives CDR1 SGHVS, CDR2 FQNEAQ. The CDR3 sequence: CASSAEVYSSYEQYF. The CDR3 DNA, read in part, is TGTGCCAGCAGCGCAGAAGTGTACAGCTCCTACGAG.

This clone showed up many times. Coverage ceases 3 residues before the CDR3 finishes, and the germline J gene fills in the end. The gene calls are TRBV5-1 and TRBJ2-2, with TRBD1 matching 9 bases. Germline V lookup: CDR1 SGHRS, CDR2 YFSETQ. Unmatched junction bases numbered 3, after V lost 3 bases and J lost 3 bases. The CDR3 is 15 residues long. This CDR3 is CASSSRTGDTGELFF. The CDR3 DNA, read in part, is TGCGCCAGCAGCTCCCGGACAGGGGACACCGGGGAG.

This clone came up many times. The CDR3 extends 3 residues past the end of the read, so its final part is completed from the germline J gene. The chain employs TRBV18 and TRBJ1-4; D possibly corresponds to TRBD1 (5 bases). The length of the CDR3 is 14 residues. V was trimmed by 4 bases and J by 10 bases, leaving 16 bases between them. Germline V CDR1 and CDR2: KGHSH, LQKENI. CDR3 protein: CASSLDADMRKLFF. The covered CDR3 bases are TGTGCCAGCTCACTGGATGCGGACATGCGAAAA.

The DNA read from the CDR3 is TGTGCCAGCTCACAAGGGGAGATGAGTCAGCCC. As protein: CASSQGEMSQP. The entire CDR3 is CASSQGEMSQPQHF. V usage is TRBV18 and J usage is TRBJ1-5; the D gene is possibly TRBD1 (5 bases). The read terminates 3 residues before the CDR3 end, so the remaining end is supplied by the germline J gene. Germline CDR1 KGHSH, CDR2 LQKENI. The V end lost 4 bases, the J end lost 6 bases, and 13 bases lay between the germline ends. This CDR3 comprises 14 residues.

This clone was observed at least ten times. The read gets to within 3 residues of the CDR3 end, and the germline J gene fills in the rest. The chain joins TRBV19 to TRBJ2-5, with 7 bases lining up with TRBD2. Germline V lookup: CDR1 LNHDA, CDR2 SQIVND (reference sequence). J gave up 4 bases and V 0 bases, and 2 bases lay outside the gene matches. This CDR3 has 14 residues. The CDR3 reads CASSIEGGGETQYF. The sequenced part of the CDR3 DNA is TGTGCCAGTAGTATAGAGGGGGGGGGAGAGACC.

This clone showed up many times. Read coverage stops 3 residues before the CDR3 terminus; the germline J gene supplies the remainder. J is TRBJ1-1 and V is TRBV30; 9 nucleotides agree with TRBD1. The CDR3 has 15 residues. CDR1 and CDR2 from the germline V gene are GTSNPN and SVGIG (reference sequence). V gave up 8 bases and J gave up 1 base; unmatched junction bases: 11. CDR3 bases read: TGTGCCCGGGAGCCCCGGGACAGGGAGAACACTGAA. Translation gives CAREPRDRENTE. Given in full, the CDR3 is CAREPRDRENTEAFF.

Regarding this clone: The missing CDR3 end, 3 residues past where the read stops, is filled in from the germline J gene. This chain uses TRBV19 with TRBJ2-3; 8 bases are shared with TRBD1. Germline values: CDR1 LNHDA, CDR2 SQIVND (reference sequence). The CDR3 spans 14 residues. Incomplete CDR3 DNA: TGTGCCAGTAGTGCGGGACAGGTTTATCAGCCG. Translation gives CASSAGQVYQP. The whole CDR3 reads CASSAGQVYQPQYF.

With regard to this clone: The read finishes 3 residues shy of the CDR3 end, and the germline J gene is used to complete it. V usage is TRBV7-3 and J usage is TRBJ1-1; the D is unclear. Germline CDR1 reads SGHTA; CDR2 reads FQGTGA. This CDR3 contains 14 residues. Trimming stripped 5 bases from V and 3 bases from J, with 13 bases between. CDR3 DNA, as far as it was read: TGTGCCAGCAGCGCTCGACGGCAGGACACTGAA. Translated, it gives CASSARRQDTE. The CDR3 as a whole reads CASSARRQDTEAFF.

This clone occurred many times. The CDR3 end falls 3 residues outside the read, so it is completed with the germline J gene. The chain has TRBV2 and TRBJ1-2; TRBD1 agrees at 7 bases. J was trimmed by 1 base and V by 6 bases; bases with no gene match: 2. CDR1 SNHLY and CDR2 FYNNEI come from the germline V gene. This CDR3 region has 13 residues. CDR3 in amino acids: CASRTGSNYGYTF. The CDR3 bases that were read are TGTGCCAGCAGGACAGGGAGTAACTATGGC.

The table lists this clone with many counts. The read ends 3 residues before the CDR3 terminus; that terminus is restored from the germline J gene. This specimen includes other DNA sequences encoding the same CDR3. This chain joins TRBV20-1 and TRBJ2-7; TRBD2 aligns across 7 bases. The CDR3 spans 15 residues. V lost 1 base, J lost 0 bases, and 6 bases stayed unmatched. Germline V lookup: CDR1 DFQATT, CDR2 SNEGSKA (reference sequence). The CDR3 reads CSARGLAVNSYEQYF. The sequenced part of the CDR3 DNA is TGCAGTGCTAGAGGGCTAGCGGTGAACTCCTACGAG.

Many counts were recorded for this clone. The read ends 3 residues before the CDR3 terminus; that terminus is restored from the germline J gene. This chain uses TRBV19 with TRBJ2-2; 8 nucleotides align to TRBD1. This CDR3 spans 15 amino acids. The germline gives CDR1 LNHDA, CDR2 SQIVND (reference sequence). The ends lost 5 bases at V and 0 bases at J; junction bases unmatched: 2. CDR3 loop: CASSPGQANTGELFF. CDR3 DNA (partial): TGTGCCAGTAGTCCGGGACAGGCGAACACCGGGGAG.

This clone was detected ten times or more. The CDR3 end lies 3 residues beyond the end of the read and is filled in from the germline J gene. The chain links TRBV5-5 to TRBJ2-7, with D tentatively TRBD1 (6 bases). With 4 bases removed from V and 1 base from J, the gap between germline ends came to 12 bases. The CDR3 covers 14 residues. CDR1 and CDR2 (germline): SGHKS, YYEKEE (reference sequence). This CDR3 is CASSQNQGSYEQYF. CDR3 DNA, as far as it was read: TGTGCCAGCAGCCAGAATCAGGGGTCCTACGAG.

This clone showed up many times. The DNA ends 3 residues before the CDR3 does, and the rest of the CDR3 is filled in from the germline J gene. The rearrangement joins TRBV7-3 to TRBJ1-6; D is perhaps TRBD1 (5 bases). Germline CDR1 and CDR2: SGHTA and FQGTGA. V lost 3 bases to trimming and J lost 7 bases, with 10 bases between them. CDR3 length equals 14 residues. CDR3 DNA, as far as it was read: TGTGCCAGCAGCTTGGGGGGATGGAATTCACCC. It encodes CASSLGGWNSP. The CDR3 in full is CASSLGGWNSPLHF.

At least ten counts were recorded for this clone. The read ends 3 residues before the CDR3 terminus; that terminus is restored from the germline J gene. The genes are TRBV30 and TRBJ2-7; D not resolved. The V gene's germline CDR1 is GTSNPN and CDR2 SVGIG (reference sequence). The germline V and J ends were trimmed by 0 bases and 2 bases, with 5 bases remaining between them. CDR3 length: 12 residues. The CDR3 protein is CAWSVRAYEQYF. The sequenced part of the CDR3 DNA is TGTGCCTGGAGTGTTCGGGCCTACGAG.

Ten or more counts support this clone. With the read ending 3 residues before the CDR3 end, the germline J gene is used to fill in that end. The rearrangement links TRBV7-9 to TRBJ1-2, with 8 bases aligning to TRBD1. Trimming removed 5 bases from V and 6 bases from J; junction bases left unmatched: 5. This CDR3 is 13 amino acids long. Germline CDR1 is SEHNR and CDR2 is FQNEAQ (reference sequence). The sequenced part of the CDR3 DNA is TGTGCCAGCAGCCCCGGACAGGGTGATGGC. This translates into CASSPGQGDG. The complete CDR3 sequence is CASSPGQGDGYTF.

This clone has a count of ten or more. Read coverage stops 3 residues before the CDR3 terminus; the germline J gene supplies the remainder. J is TRBJ1-2 and V is TRBV5-6; weak D call: TRBD1 (6 bases). Germline values: CDR1 SGHDT, CDR2 YYEEEE. The CDR3 is made up of 14 amino acids. The germline V and J ends were trimmed by 2 bases and 2 bases, with 10 bases remaining between them. The CDR3 protein is CASSFQGTNYGYTF. Incomplete CDR3 DNA: TGTGCCAGCAGCTTTCAGGGGACAAACTATGGC.

The sample holds many counts of this clone. Read data end 3 residues before the CDR3 end; the end is taken from the germline J gene. This sequence joins TRBV20-1 and TRBJ2-1; a possible D gene is TRBD2 (5 bases). The CDR3 runs 14 residues. The V gene lost 7 bases and the J gene lost 8 bases, with 21 bases spanning the gap. The germline gives CDR1 DFQATT, CDR2 SNEGSKA (reference sequence). CDR3 residues: CSVKFRASFHEQFF. The part of the CDR3 DNA that was read is TGCAGTGTTAAGTTTCGGGCTAGCTTCCATGAG.

This clone was counted ten times or more. Germline is not matched at one junction end, which may reflect a read error. The read is 3 residues too short to cover the CDR3 end, so that end is filled in from the germline J gene. The chain employs TRBV4-2 and TRBJ2-3; TRBD2 matches 11 bases. The CDR3 has 18 amino acids. The V gene's germline CDR1 is LGHNA and CDR2 YNFKEQ. The CDR3: CASSPVGLAGGPTDTQYF. CDR3 bases read: TGTGCCAGTAGCCCGGTAGGGCTAGCGGGGGGCCCCACAGATACG.

This clone was picked up a small number of times. The read ends 3 residues shy of where the CDR3 ends; the end is completed using the germline J gene. The chain couples TRBV30 to TRBJ2-3; D call uncertain. The germline V gene has CDR1 GTSNPN and CDR2 SVGIG (reference sequence). The CDR3 extends over 13 amino acids. CDR3 DNA (partial): TGTGCCTGGAGTGTAAACAGAAATCAGCCG. Translating it yields CAWSVNRNQP. The whole CDR3 reads CAWSVNRNQPQYF.

This clone was detected ten times or more. The sequenced part of the CDR3 DNA is TGTGCCAGCAGAGCGACAGGGGGAGGATCACCC. This gives the protein CASRATGGGSP. The CDR3 in full is CASRATGGGSPLHF. The chain carries TRBV7-9 and TRBJ1-6; 9 bases are a match to TRBD1. The DNA ends 3 residues before the CDR3 does, and the rest of the CDR3 is filled in from the germline J gene. V dropped 6 bases and J dropped 10; count of bases not matched to a gene: 7. The germline CDR1 and CDR2 sequences are SEHNR and FQNEAQ (reference sequence). The CDR3 loop spans 14 amino acids.

Comment on this clone: Coverage ceases 3 residues before the CDR3 finishes, and the germline J gene fills in the end. This chain links TRBV13 with TRBJ1-6; D is unclear. This CDR3 is 12 amino acids long. Germline V gives CDR1 PRHDT, CDR2 FYEKMQ (reference sequence). The sequenced part of the CDR3 DNA is TGTGCCAGCAGCTTCGGGGTAAGGTCC. Encoded protein: CASSFGVRS. The entire CDR3 reads CASSFGVRSLHF.

This clone was seen at least ten times. The observed sequence ends 3 residues before the CDR3 terminus, with the missing tail filled in from the germline J gene. The V call is TRBV20-1, the J call TRBJ1-4, with D possibly being TRBD1 (5 bases). Germline V CDR1 and CDR2: DFQATT, SNEGSKA (reference sequence). V dropped 1 base and J dropped 7 bases, with 16 bases sitting between them. The CDR3 has 15 residues. The CDR3 reads CSARVRGQGGEKLFF. The sequenced part of the CDR3 DNA is TGCAGTGCTAGAGTAAGAGGGCAGGGTGGTGAAAAA.

This clone was detected ten times or more. Sequencing ends 3 residues short of the CDR3 end; the germline J gene provides the rest. J is TRBJ2-2 and V is TRBV5-4; a weak D match, TRBD1 (5 bases). Germline V gene data show CDR1 as SGHNT and CDR2 as YYREEE (reference sequence). CDR3 length equals 13 residues. Trimming left V 8 bases short and J 2 bases short, with 10 bases between. CDR3 amino acids: CASRRDNTGELFF. Partial CDR3 DNA: TGTGCCAGTCGCAGGGATAACACCGGGGAG. The whole variable domain, filled in from reference TRBV5-4 and TRBJ2-2, reads ETGVTQSPTHLIKTRGQQVTLRCSSQSGHNTVSWYQQALGQGPQFIFQYYREEENGRGNFPPRFSGLQFPNYSSELNVNALELDDSALYLCASRRDNTGELFFGEGSRLTVL.

This clone has at least ten counts. The read terminates 3 residues ahead of where the CDR3 ends, so the germline J gene completes it. The rearrangement uses TRBV30 and TRBJ2-1, with D hard to call. V dropped 4 bases and J dropped 8 bases, with 6 bases sitting between them. Germline loops: CDR1 GTSNPN, CDR2 SVGIG (reference sequence). The CDR3 consists of 10 residues. Incomplete CDR3 DNA: TGTGCCTGGATGCGGCATGAG. Translated: CAWMRHE. Given in full, the CDR3 is CAWMRHEQFF. The full variable domain, with the rest looked up from reference TRBV30 and TRBJ2-1, is SQTIHQWPATLVQPVGSPLSLECTVEGTSNPNLYWYRQAAGRGLQLLFYSVGIGQISSEVPQNLSASRPQDRQFILSSKKLLLSDSGFYLCAWMRHEQFFGPGTRLTVL.

This clone was observed at least ten times. The sequenced fragment ends 3 residues before the CDR3 boundary, so the rest is inferred from the germline J gene. The chain has TRBV12-3 or TRBV12-4 and TRBJ1-2; D may be TRBD1 (5 bases). The CDR3 totals 15 residues. Trimming cost V 4 bases and J 0 bases, with 12 bases left between them. The sequenced CDR3 bases are TGTGCCAGCAGTTCCACAGGTTTAGCTAACTATGGC. Translating gives CASSSTGLANYG. The whole CDR3 region reads CASSSTGLANYGYTF.

Worth noting for this clone: The observed sequence ends 3 residues before the CDR3 terminus, with the missing tail filled in from the germline J gene. The chain links TRBV19 to TRBJ2-4; no clear D gene. The CDR3 is made up of 15 amino acids. Germline CDR1 LNHDA, CDR2 SQIVND (reference sequence). CDR3 loop: CASSLGSQTNYGQYF. The CDR3 bases that were read are TGTGCCAGTAGCCTCGGCAGCCAAACTAACTATGGT.

This clone was recorded many times. With the read ending 3 residues before the CDR3 end, the germline J gene is used to fill in that end. The V and J genes are TRBV30 and TRBJ1-1; D gene unclear. Trimming stripped 0 bases from V and 4 bases from J, with 12 bases between. From germline, CDR1 is GTSNPN and CDR2 SVGIG (reference sequence). CDR3 length: 14 residues. The part of the CDR3 DNA that was read is TGTGCCTGGAGTGTAAATCCGTCGGGCACTGAA. Encoded protein: CAWSVNPSGTE. The full-length CDR3 reads as CAWSVNPSGTEAFF.